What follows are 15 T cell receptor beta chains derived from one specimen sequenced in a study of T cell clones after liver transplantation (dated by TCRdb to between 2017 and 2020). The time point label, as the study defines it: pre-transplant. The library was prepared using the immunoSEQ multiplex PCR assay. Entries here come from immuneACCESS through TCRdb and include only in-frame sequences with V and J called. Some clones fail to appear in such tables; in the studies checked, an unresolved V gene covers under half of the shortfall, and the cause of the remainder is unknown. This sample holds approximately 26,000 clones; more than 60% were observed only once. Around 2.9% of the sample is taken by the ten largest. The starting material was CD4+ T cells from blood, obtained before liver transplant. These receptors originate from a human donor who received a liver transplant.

The CDR3 region has the DNA TGTGCCGTATCATCCCAGGGGGACGAGCAGTACTTC. Its protein product is CAVSSQGDEQYF. The rearrangement uses TRBV10-3 and TRBJ2-7, with 7 bases that match TRBD1. Germline V gives CDR1 ENHRY, CDR2 SYGVKD. This CDR3 is built from 12 residues. The trim removed 11 bases at V and 5 bases at J, leaving 9 bases unmatched.

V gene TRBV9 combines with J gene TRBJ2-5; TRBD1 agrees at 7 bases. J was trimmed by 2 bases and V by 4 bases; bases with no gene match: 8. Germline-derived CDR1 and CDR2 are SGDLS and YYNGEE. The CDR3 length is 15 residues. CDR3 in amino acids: CASSPQTGRQETQYF. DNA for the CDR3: TGTGCCAGCAGCCCCCAGACAGGGCGGCAAGAGACCCAGTACTTC.

The CDR3 DNA reads as TGTGCCAGCAGCTTAACGGGACCGTCCGGGGAGACCCAGTACTTC. This gives the protein CASSLTGPSGETQYF. This chain joins TRBV5-6 and TRBJ2-5; D assignment may be TRBD1 or TRBD2 (5 bases each). Between the trimmed V and J ends, which lost 2 bases and 5 bases, there was a span of 16 bases. The length of the CDR3 is 15 residues. Germline V gene sequence: CDR1 SGHDT, CDR2 YYEEEE.

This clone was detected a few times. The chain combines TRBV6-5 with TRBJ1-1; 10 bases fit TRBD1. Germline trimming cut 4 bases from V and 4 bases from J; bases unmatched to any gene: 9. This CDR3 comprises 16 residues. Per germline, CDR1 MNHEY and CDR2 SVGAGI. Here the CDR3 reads CASSSERTGGFTEAFF. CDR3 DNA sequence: TGTGCCAGCAGTTCCGAAAGGACAGGGGGATTCACTGAAGCTTTCTTT.

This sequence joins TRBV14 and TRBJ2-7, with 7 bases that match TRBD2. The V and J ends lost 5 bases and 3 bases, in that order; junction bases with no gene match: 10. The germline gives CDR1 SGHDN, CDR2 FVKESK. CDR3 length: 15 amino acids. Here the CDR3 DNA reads TGTGCCAGCAGCTCCCTTGGGGGGGTGTACTACGAGCAGTACGTC. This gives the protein CASSSLGGVYYEQYV.

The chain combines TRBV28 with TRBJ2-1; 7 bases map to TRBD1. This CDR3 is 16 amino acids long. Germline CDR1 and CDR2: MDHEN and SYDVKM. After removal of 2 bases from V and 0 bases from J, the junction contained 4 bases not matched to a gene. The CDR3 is CASSLDHRGSYNEQFF. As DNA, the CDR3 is TGTGCCAGCAGTTTAGATCACAGGGGCTCCTACAATGAGCAGTTCTTC.

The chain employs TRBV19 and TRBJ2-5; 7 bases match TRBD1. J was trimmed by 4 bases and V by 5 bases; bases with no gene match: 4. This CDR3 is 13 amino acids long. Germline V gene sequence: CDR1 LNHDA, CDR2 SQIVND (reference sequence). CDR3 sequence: CASSRAGGETQYF. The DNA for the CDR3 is TGTGCCAGTAGTCGGGCAGGGGGAGAGACCCAGTACTTC.

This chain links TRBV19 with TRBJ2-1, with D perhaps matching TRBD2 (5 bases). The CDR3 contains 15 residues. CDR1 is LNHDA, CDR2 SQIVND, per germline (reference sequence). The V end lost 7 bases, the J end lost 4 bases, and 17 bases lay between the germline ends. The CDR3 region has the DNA TGTGCCAGTACCACTAAAAGCGGAGGATACAATGAGCAGTTCTTC. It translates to CASTTKSGGYNEQFF.

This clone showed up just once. This CDR3 reads CASGAQGATGELFF. CDR3 DNA sequence: TGTGCCAGCGGGGCGCAGGGAGCCACCGGGGAGCTGTTTTTT. The rearrangement uses TRBV2 and TRBJ2-2; D is tentatively TRBD1 or TRBD2 (5 bases each). Trimming shortened V by 8 bases and J by 4 bases, and 14 bases separated the two germline ends. CDR1 and CDR2 (germline): SNHLY, FYNNEI. The length of the CDR3 is 14 residues.

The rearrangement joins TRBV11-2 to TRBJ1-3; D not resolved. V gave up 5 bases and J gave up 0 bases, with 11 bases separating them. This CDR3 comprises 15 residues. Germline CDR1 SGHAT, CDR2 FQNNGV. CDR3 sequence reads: CASSVQRSSGNTIYF. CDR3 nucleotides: TGTGCCAGCAGCGTACAGCGAAGCTCTGGAAACACCATATATTTT.

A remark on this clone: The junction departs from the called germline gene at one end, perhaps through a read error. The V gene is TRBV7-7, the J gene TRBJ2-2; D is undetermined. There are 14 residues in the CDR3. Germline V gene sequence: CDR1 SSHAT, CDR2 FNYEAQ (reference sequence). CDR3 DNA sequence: TGTGCTAGCAGCTTAAACCTGAACACCGGGGAGCTGTTTTTT. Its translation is CASSLNLNTGELFF.

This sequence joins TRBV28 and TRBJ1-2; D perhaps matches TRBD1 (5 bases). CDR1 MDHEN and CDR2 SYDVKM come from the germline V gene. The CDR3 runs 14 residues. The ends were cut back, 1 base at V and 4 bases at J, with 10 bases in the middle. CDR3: CASSLLGARYGYTF. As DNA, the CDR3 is TGTGCCAGCAGTTTATTAGGGGCCCGCTATGGCTACACCTTC.

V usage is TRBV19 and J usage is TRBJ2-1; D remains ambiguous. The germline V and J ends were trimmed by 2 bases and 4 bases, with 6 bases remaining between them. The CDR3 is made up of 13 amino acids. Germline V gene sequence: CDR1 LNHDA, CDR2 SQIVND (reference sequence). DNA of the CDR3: TGTGCCAGTAGTATAAGGCCGTACAATGAGCAGTTCTTC. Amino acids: CASSIRPYNEQFF. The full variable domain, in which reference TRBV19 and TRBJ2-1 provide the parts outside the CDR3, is DGGITQSPKYLFRKEGQNVTLSCEQNLNHDAMYWYRQDPGQGLRLIYYSQIVNDFQKGDIAEGYSVSREKKESFPLTVTSAQKNPTAFYLCASSIRPYNEQFFGPGTRLTVL.

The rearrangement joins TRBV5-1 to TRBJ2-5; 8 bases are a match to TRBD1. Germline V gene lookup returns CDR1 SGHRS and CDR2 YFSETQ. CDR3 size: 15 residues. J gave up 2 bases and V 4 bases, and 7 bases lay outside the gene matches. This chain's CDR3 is CASSLQGAPQETQYF. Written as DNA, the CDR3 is TGCGCCAGCAGCCTCCAGGGGGCCCCACAAGAGACCCAGTACTTC.

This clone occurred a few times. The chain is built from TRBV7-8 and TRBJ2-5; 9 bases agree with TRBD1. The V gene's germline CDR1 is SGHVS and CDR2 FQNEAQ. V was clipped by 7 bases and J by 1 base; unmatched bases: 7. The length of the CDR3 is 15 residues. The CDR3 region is CASKKGTGSQETQYF. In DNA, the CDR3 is TGTGCCAGCAAGAAAGGGACAGGGAGCCAAGAGACCCAGTACTTC. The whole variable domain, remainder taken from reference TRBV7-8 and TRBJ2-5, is GAGVSQSPRYKVAKRGQDVALRCDPISGHVSLFWYQQALGQGPEFLTYFQNEAQLDKSGLPSDRFFAERPEGSVSTLKIQRTQQEDSAVYLCASKKGTGSQETQYFGPGTRLLVL.